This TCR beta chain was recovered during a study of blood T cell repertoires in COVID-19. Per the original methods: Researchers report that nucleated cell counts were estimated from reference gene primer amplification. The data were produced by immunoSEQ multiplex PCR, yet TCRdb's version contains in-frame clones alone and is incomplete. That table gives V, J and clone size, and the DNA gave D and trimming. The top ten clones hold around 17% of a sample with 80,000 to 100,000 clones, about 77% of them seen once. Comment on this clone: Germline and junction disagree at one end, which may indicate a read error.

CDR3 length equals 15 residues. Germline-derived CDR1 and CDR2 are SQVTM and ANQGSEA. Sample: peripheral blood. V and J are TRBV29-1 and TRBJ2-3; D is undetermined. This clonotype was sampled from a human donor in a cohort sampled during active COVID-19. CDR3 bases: TGCAGCGCTGACATCCCTCGCGCCGTCGTCGGCGCGGTTACCTTT. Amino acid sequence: CSADIPRAVVGAVTF.